The rows below give T cell receptor beta chains drawn from one sample of a study of blood T cell repertoires in COVID-19. Using immunoSEQ multiplex PCR, the repertoire was profiled, and TCRdb retains in-frame clones only, with some absent. The profile covers around 100,000 clones, with 70% to 90% appearing a single time and around 13% taken by the ten largest. Sequencing was performed on peripheral blood. These receptors came from a human donor in a cohort sampled during active COVID-19. Each CDR3 is given with its conserved first and last residue. A D gene is named only where the DNA matches it firmly. Clone size is not always given. Where it is, it says once, few, many or a class for expanded clones.

V gene	J gene	D gene	clone size	CDR3 DNA	CDR3 protein
TRBV6-4	TRBJ2-2	-	-	TGTGCCAGCAGTCGGACAACCAACACCGGGGAGCTGTTTTTT	CASSRTTNTGELFF
TRBV5-1	TRBJ2-1	TRBD2	-	TGCGCCCGCAGCTTGGCCGGGGGGCGGGGGGGCGATGAGCAGTTCTTC	CARSLAGGRGGDEQFF
TRBV6-6	TRBJ2-7	TRBD1	-	TGTGCCAGCAGTTTCCCCGCCGGGACAGGGGTAGGCGAGCAGTACTTC	CASSFPAGTGVGEQYF
TRBV12-3/TRBV12-4	TRBJ2-7	TRBD1	-	TGTGCCAGCAGTTTAAACAGGGGCTACGAGCAGTACTTC	CASSLNRGYEQYF
TRBV7-2	TRBJ1-2	TRBD1	once	TGTGCCAGCAGCATCGGGACAGGGGTTTTCTACACCTTC	CASSIGTGVFYTF
TRBV24-1	TRBJ2-2	-	-	TGTGCCACCAGTGAGATAGGGGCGCCCGGGGAGCTGTTTTTT	CATSEIGAPGELFF
TRBV5-4	TRBJ1-6	-	-	TGTGCCAGCAGCTTGGAGAATTGGGCCCCCCTCCACTTT	CASSLENWAPLHF
TRBV9	TRBJ2-7	-	-	TGTGCCAGCAGCGTAGGGGGCCGACCAAACTACGAGCAGTACTTC	CASSVGGRPNYEQYF
TRBV6-5	TRBJ1-2	-	-	TGTGCCAGCAGTTCTCCCACAGGGAACTATGGCTACACCTTC	CASSSPTGNYGYTF
TRBV13	TRBJ1-6	TRBD1	-	TGTGCCAGCAGCTCCTGGGACAGAAATTCACCCCTCCACTTT	CASSSWDRNSPLHF
TRBV5-6	TRBJ2-3	-	-	TGTGCCAGCAGTTCCTGGGCGAGAGGGGGTCGCACAGATACGCAGTATTTT	CASSSWARGGRTDTQYF
TRBV11-2	TRBJ1-6	-	-	TGTGCCAGCATTATTGGCCCTGGGCGTAATTCACCCCTCCACTTT	CASIIGPGRNSPLHF
TRBV27	TRBJ2-1	TRBD2	-	TGTGCCAGCAGTTCCCTCCAGACTAGCGGTCCCTACAATGAGCAGTTCTTC	CASSSLQTSGPYNEQFF
TRBV30	TRBJ2-1	TRBD2	-	TGTGCCTGGAGTGTATCGAGAACAAATATACTAGCGGGAGGGCCAAGGTTCTTC	CAWSVSRTNILAGGPRFF
TRBV10-3	TRBJ2-2	TRBD1	once	TGTGCCATCAGTGAGACCTCCAGGGGGCTGGGCGGGGAGCTGTTTTTT	CAISETSRGLGGELFF
TRBV5-4	TRBJ1-1	TRBD1	few	TGTGCCAGCAGCCTTAAGACAGGGATGAACACTGAAGCTTTCTTT	CASSLKTGMNTEAFF
TRBV2	TRBJ1-4	TRBD1	-	TGTGCCAGCGGGAGACAGGGGCCATTTAATGAAAAACTGTTTTTT	CASGRQGPFNEKLFF
TRBV6-6	TRBJ1-5	TRBD1	-	TGTGCCAGCACCGATGGGACAGGGGTCAATCAGCCCCAGCATTTT	CASTDGTGVNQPQHF
TRBV30	TRBJ1-1	TRBD1	-	TGTGCCGGGACGGGACAGCGGGACACTGAAGCTTTCTTT	CAGTGQRDTEAFF
TRBV4-3	TRBJ1-2	-	-	TGCGCCAGCAGCCAAGATCTAGGGAGCTATGGCTACACCTTC	CASSQDLGSYGYTF
TRBV6-2/TRBV6-3	TRBJ1-2	TRBD1	-	TGTGCCAGCAGTTACAGGGGGCGCAACTATGGCTACACCTTC	CASSYRGRNYGYTF
TRBV19	TRBJ2-7	-	-	TGTGCCAGTAGTAAAAAGGGACTTTCCTACGAGCAGTACTTC	CASSKKGLSYEQYF